The source of this T cell receptor beta chain is a study of response to subunit inactivated influenza vaccine. Study conclusions and caveats: The authors proposed limited new T cell recruitment per seasonal influenza vaccination.

One entry per CDR3 protein, called by TCRdb with MiXCR from the RT-PCR reads. The table includes about half a million distinct CDR3 sequences, roughly 23% detected once. In germline, CDR1 is MNHEY, CDR2 SVGEGT. Trimming left V 4 bases short and J 4 bases short, with 16 bases between. The CDR3 is made up of 16 amino acids. This clonotype was counted only a few times. The antigen remains unidentified. Sequencing used CD4+ T cells sorted from PBMCs, obtained 4 to 6 days after vaccination. The receptor's source is a man between 45 and 60 years old who received an inactivated influenza vaccine. The V and J genes are TRBV6-2 or TRBV6-3 and TRBJ2-2; the D gene is possibly TRBD1 (5 bases). CDR3 in DNA: TGTGCCAGCAGTTCAGCCGGGTCAGGGTCCACCGGGGAGCTGTTTTTT. This encodes CASSSAGSGSTGELFF.